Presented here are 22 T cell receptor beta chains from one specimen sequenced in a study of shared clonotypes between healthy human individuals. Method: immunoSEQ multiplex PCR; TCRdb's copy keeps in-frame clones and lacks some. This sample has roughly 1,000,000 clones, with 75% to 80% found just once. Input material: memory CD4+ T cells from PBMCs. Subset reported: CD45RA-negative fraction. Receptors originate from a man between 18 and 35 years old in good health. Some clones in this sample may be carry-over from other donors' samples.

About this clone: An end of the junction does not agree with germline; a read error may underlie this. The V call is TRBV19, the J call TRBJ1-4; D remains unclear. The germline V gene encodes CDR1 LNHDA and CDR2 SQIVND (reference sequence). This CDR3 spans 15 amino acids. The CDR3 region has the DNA TGTGCCAGTGGGAATTGGTACTCAACTGATGAAAAACTGTTTTTT. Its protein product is CASGNWYSTDEKLFF.

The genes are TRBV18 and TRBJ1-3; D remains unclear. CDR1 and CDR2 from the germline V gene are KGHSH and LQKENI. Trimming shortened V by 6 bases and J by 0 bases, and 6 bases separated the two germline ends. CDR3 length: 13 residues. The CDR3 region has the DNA TGTGCCAGCTCGACGGGCTCTGGAAACACCATATATTTT. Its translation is CASSTGSGNTIYF. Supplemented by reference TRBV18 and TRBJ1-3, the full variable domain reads NAGVMQNPRHLVRRRGQEARLRCSPMKGHSHVYWYRQLPEEGLKFMVYLQKENIIDESGMPKERFSAEFPKEGPSILRIQQVVRGDSAAYFCASSTGSGNTIYFGEGSWLTVV.

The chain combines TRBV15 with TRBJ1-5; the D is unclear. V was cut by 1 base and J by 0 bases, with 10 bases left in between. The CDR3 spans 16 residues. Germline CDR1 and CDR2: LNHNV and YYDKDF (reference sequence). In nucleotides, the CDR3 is TGTGCCACCAGCAGAGGACACAGCTATAGCAATCAGCCCCAGCATTTT. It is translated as CATSRGHSYSNQPQHF.

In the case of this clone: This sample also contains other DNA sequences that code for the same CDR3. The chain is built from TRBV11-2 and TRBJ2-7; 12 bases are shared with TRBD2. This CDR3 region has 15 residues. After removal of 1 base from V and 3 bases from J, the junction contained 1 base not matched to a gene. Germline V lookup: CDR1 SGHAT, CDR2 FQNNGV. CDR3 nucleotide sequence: TGTGCCAGCAGCTTAGGACTAGCGGGAGTCTACGAGCAGTACTTC. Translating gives CASSLGLAGVYEQYF.

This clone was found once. For the CDR3, the DNA is TGCGCCAGCAGCCAGAGGGGTGACATTGCTGAGCAGCCCCAGCATTTT. The encoded protein is CASSQRGDIAEQPQHF. The chain is built from TRBV4-1 and TRBJ1-5; tentatively, D is TRBD1 (5 bases). The CDR3 runs to 16 residues. Germline assignment: CDR1 MGHRA and CDR2 YSYEKL. The V end lost 3 bases, the J end lost 7 bases, and 19 bases lay between the germline ends.

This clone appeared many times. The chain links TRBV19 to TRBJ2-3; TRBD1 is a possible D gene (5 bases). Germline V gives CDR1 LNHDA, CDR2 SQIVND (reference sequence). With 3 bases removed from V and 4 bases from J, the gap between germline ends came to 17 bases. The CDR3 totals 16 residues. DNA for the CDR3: TGTGCCAGTAGTATGGTCGGGCAGGGTCGGGCAGATACGCAGTATTTT. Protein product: CASSMVGQGRADTQYF.

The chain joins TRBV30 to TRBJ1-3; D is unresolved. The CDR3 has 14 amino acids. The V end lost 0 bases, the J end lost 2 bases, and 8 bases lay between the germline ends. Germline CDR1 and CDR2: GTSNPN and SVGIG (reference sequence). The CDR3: CAWSVNSAGNTIYF. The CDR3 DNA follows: TGTGCCTGGAGTGTAAATTCAGCTGGAAACACCATATATTTT. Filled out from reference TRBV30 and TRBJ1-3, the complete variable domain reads SQTIHQWPATLVQPVGSPLSLECTVEGTSNPNLYWYRQAAGRGLQLLFYSVGIGQISSEVPQNLSASRPQDRQFILSSKKLLLSDSGFYLCAWSVNSAGNTIYFGEGSWLTVV.

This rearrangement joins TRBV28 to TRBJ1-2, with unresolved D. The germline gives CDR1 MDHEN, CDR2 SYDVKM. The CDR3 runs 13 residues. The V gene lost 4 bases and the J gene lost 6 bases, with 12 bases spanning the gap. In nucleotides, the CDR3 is TGTGCCAGCAGTTCGGACGGGCCCAATGGCTACACCTTC. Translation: CASSSDGPNGYTF.

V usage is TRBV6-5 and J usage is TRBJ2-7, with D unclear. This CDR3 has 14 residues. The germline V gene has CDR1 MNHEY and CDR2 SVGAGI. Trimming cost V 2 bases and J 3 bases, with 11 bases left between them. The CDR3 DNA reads TGTGCCAGCAGTTACGCGAGAGGCGGCTACGAGCAGTACTTC. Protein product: CASSYARGGYEQYF.

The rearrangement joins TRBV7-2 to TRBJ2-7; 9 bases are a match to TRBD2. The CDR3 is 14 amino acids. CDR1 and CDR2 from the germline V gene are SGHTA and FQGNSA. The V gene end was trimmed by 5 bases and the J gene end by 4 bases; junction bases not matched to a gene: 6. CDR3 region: CASSMGLASYEQYF. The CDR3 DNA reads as TGTGCCAGCAGCATGGGACTAGCTTCTTACGAGCAGTACTTC.

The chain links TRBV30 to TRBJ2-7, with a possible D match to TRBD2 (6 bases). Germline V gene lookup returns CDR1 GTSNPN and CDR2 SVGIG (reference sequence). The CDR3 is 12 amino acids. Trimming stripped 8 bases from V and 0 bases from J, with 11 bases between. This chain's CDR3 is CAGAGSSYEQYF. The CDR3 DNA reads TGTGCCGGGGCGGGGAGCTCCTACGAGCAGTACTTC.

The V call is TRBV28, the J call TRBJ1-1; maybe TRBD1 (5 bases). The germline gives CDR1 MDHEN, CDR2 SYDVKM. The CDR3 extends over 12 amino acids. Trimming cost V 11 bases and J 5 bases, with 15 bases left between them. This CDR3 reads CACCGTSTEAFF. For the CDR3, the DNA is TGTGCCTGCTGTGGGACTTCGACTGAAGCTTTCTTT.

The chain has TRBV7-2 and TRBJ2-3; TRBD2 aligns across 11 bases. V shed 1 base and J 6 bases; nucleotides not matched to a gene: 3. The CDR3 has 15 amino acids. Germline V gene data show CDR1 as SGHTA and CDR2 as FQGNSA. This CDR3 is CASSLVAGGGDTQYF. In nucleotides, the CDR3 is TGTGCCAGCAGCTTAGTAGCGGGAGGGGGGGATACGCAGTATTTT. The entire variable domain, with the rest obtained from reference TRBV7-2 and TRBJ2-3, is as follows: GAGVSQSPSNKVTEKGKDVELRCDPISGHTALYWYRQSLGQGLEFLIYFQGNSAPDKSGLPSDRFSAERTGGSVSTLTIQRTQQEDSAVYLCASSLVAGGGDTQYFGPGTRLTVL.

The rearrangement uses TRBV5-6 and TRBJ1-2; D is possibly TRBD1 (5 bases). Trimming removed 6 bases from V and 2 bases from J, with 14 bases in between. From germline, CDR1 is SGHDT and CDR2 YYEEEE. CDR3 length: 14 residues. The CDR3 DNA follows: TGTGCCAGCACCCTGGGGGGATGGAACTATGGCTACACCTTC. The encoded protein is CASTLGGWNYGYTF.

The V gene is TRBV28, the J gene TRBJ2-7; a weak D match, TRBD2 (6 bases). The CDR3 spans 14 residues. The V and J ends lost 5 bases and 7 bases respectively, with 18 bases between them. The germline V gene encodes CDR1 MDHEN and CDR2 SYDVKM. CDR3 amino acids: CASSPGGALGEQYF. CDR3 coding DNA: TGTGCCAGCAGTCCCGGGGGAGCCTTGGGGGAGCAGTACTTC.

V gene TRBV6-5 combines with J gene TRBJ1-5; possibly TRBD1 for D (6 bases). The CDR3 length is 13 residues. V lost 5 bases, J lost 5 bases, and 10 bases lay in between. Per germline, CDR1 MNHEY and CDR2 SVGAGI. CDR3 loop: CASSPDRYQPQHF. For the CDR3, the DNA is TGTGCCAGCAGTCCGGACAGATATCAGCCCCAGCATTTT.

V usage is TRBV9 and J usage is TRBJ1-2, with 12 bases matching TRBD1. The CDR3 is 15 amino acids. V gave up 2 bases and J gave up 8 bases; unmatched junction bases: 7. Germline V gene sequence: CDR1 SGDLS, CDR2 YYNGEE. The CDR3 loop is CASSVEGQGARGYTF. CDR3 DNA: TGTGCCAGCAGCGTGGAGGGACAGGGGGCGAGAGGCTACACCTTC.

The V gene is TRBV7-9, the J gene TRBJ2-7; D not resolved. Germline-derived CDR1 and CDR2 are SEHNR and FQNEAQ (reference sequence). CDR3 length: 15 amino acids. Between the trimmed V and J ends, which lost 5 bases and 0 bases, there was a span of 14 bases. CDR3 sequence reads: CASSPQGRSSYEQYF. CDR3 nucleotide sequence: TGTGCCAGCAGCCCCCAAGGCAGAAGCTCCTACGAGCAGTACTTC. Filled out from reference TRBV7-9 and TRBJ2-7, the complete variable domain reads DTGVSQNPRHKITKRGQNVTFRCDPISEHNRLYWYRQTLGQGPEFLTYFQNEAQLEKSRLLSDRFSAERPKGSFSTLEIQRTEQGDSAMYLCASSPQGRSSYEQYFGPGTRLTVT.

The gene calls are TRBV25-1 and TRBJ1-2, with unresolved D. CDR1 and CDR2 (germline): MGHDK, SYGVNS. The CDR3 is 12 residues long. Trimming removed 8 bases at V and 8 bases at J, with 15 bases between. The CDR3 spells CASGSHTRGYTF. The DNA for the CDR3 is TGTGCCAGCGGGAGCCACACGCGCGGCTACACCTTC.

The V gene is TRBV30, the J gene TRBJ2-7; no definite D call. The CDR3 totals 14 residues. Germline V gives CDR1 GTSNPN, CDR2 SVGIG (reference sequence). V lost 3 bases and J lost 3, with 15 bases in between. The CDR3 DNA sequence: TGTGCCTGGAGCCGCGTGGTAAGGTTCTACGAGCAGTACTTC. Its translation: CAWSRVVRFYEQYF.

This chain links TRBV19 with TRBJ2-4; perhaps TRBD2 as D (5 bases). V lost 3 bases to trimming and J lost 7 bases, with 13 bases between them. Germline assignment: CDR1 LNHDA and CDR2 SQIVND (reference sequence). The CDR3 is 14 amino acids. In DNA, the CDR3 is TGTGCCAGTAGTATCTCCCAAACTAGGAACATTCAGTACTTC. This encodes CASSISQTRNIQYF.

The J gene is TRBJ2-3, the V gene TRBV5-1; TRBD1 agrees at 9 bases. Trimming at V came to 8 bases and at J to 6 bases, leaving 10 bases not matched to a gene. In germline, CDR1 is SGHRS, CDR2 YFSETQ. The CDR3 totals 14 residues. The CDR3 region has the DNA TGCGCCAGTCGGACAGGGGCCTATACGGATACGCAGTATTTT. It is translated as CASRTGAYTDTQYF.